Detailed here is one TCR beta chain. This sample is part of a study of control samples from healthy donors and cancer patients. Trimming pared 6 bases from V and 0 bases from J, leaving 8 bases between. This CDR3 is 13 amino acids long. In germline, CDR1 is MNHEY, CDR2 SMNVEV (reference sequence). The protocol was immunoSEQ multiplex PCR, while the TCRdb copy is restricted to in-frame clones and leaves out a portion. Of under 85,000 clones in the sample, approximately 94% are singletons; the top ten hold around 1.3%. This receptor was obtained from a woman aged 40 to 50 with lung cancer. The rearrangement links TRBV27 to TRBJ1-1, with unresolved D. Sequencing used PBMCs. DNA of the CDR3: TGTGCCAGCAGCGCTACACTGAACACTGAAGCTTTCTTT. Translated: CASSATLNTEAFF.